These 6 T cell receptor beta chains were sequenced from one sample in a study of molecular identifiers for immune sequencing clone quantification. TCRdb itself ran the PCR reads through MiXCR, one entry per CDR3 protein. The sample gives more than 35,000 distinct CDR3 sequences, under 20% of which show up once; roughly 0.99% is in the top ten. The sample taken for sequencing was naive CD8+ T cells from blood, with Jurkat cell RNA spiked in. Documented subset: FACS-sorted CD8+CD4-CCR7+CD45RA+ naive T cells. The source of these receptors is a human donor in good health. Some libraries in this study had Jurkat cell RNA spiked in.

There are many counts of this clonotype. The V call is TRBV6-5, the J call TRBJ1-5, with 8 bases fitting TRBD1. Germline CDR1 reads MNHEY; CDR2 reads SVGAGI. The CDR3 consists of 15 residues. Unmatched junction bases numbered 5, after V lost 3 bases and J lost 4 bases. The CDR3 nucleotides are TGTGCCAGCAGTTATGGGACAGGAGTAAATCAGCCCCAGCATTTT. This sequence encodes CASSYGTGVNQPQHF.

This clonotype was detected ten times or more. The gene calls are TRBV19 and TRBJ2-3; perhaps D is TRBD1 or TRBD2 (5 bases each). V lost 9 bases, J lost 4 bases, and 14 bases lay in between. Germline-derived CDR1 and CDR2 are LNHDA and SQIVND (reference sequence). The CDR3 consists of 13 residues. In DNA, the CDR3 is TGTGCCAGCAACCCCGGGACCCCAGATACGCAGTATTTT. Amino acids: CASNPGTPDTQYF.

This clonotype turned up a few times. The chain joins TRBV20-1 to TRBJ2-3, with 8 bases lining up with TRBD2. CDR1 is DFQATT and CDR2 is SNEGSKA in the germline V gene (reference sequence). The CDR3 loop spans 14 amino acids. The V gene end was trimmed by 5 bases and the J gene end by 0 bases; junction bases not matched to a gene: 4. DNA for the CDR3: TGCAGTGCTGATAGCGGGACTAGCACAGATACGCAGTATTTT. Protein product: CSADSGTSTDTQYF.

This clonotype has a count of ten or more. The rearrangement links TRBV7-2 to TRBJ1-2; perhaps TRBD1 as D (6 bases). This CDR3 is built from 16 residues. V was clipped by 5 bases and J by 1 base, with 17 bases between them. Germline-derived CDR1 and CDR2 are SGHTA and FQGNSA. For the CDR3, the DNA is TGTGCCAGCAGCCCTGAGCTCGGACAGCTTAACTATGGCTACACCTTC. Residues: CASSPELGQLNYGYTF.

This clonotype has a count of ten or more. The chain couples TRBV29-1 to TRBJ2-7; maybe TRBD2 (5 bases). CDR3 size: 16 residues. The V end lost 5 bases, the J end lost 0 bases, and 20 bases lay between the germline ends. Per germline, CDR1 SQVTM and CDR2 ANQGSEA. The CDR3 sequence: CSVSGVIKSTSYEQYF. CDR3 in DNA: TGCAGCGTTTCCGGGGTCATCAAGTCCACCTCCTACGAGCAGTACTTC.

Details on this clonotype: This may be a read error: a much more frequent sequence differs by one nucleotide. The chain uses TRBV19 and TRBJ2-7; D remains ambiguous. Germline loops: CDR1 LNHDA, CDR2 SQIVND (reference sequence). CDR3 length: 13 amino acids. Trimming removed 9 bases from V and 3 bases from J, with 15 bases in between. The CDR3 region has the DNA TGTGCCAGCCGCCCGAACGGCCTCTACGAGCAGTACTTC. It encodes CASRPNGLYEQYF.